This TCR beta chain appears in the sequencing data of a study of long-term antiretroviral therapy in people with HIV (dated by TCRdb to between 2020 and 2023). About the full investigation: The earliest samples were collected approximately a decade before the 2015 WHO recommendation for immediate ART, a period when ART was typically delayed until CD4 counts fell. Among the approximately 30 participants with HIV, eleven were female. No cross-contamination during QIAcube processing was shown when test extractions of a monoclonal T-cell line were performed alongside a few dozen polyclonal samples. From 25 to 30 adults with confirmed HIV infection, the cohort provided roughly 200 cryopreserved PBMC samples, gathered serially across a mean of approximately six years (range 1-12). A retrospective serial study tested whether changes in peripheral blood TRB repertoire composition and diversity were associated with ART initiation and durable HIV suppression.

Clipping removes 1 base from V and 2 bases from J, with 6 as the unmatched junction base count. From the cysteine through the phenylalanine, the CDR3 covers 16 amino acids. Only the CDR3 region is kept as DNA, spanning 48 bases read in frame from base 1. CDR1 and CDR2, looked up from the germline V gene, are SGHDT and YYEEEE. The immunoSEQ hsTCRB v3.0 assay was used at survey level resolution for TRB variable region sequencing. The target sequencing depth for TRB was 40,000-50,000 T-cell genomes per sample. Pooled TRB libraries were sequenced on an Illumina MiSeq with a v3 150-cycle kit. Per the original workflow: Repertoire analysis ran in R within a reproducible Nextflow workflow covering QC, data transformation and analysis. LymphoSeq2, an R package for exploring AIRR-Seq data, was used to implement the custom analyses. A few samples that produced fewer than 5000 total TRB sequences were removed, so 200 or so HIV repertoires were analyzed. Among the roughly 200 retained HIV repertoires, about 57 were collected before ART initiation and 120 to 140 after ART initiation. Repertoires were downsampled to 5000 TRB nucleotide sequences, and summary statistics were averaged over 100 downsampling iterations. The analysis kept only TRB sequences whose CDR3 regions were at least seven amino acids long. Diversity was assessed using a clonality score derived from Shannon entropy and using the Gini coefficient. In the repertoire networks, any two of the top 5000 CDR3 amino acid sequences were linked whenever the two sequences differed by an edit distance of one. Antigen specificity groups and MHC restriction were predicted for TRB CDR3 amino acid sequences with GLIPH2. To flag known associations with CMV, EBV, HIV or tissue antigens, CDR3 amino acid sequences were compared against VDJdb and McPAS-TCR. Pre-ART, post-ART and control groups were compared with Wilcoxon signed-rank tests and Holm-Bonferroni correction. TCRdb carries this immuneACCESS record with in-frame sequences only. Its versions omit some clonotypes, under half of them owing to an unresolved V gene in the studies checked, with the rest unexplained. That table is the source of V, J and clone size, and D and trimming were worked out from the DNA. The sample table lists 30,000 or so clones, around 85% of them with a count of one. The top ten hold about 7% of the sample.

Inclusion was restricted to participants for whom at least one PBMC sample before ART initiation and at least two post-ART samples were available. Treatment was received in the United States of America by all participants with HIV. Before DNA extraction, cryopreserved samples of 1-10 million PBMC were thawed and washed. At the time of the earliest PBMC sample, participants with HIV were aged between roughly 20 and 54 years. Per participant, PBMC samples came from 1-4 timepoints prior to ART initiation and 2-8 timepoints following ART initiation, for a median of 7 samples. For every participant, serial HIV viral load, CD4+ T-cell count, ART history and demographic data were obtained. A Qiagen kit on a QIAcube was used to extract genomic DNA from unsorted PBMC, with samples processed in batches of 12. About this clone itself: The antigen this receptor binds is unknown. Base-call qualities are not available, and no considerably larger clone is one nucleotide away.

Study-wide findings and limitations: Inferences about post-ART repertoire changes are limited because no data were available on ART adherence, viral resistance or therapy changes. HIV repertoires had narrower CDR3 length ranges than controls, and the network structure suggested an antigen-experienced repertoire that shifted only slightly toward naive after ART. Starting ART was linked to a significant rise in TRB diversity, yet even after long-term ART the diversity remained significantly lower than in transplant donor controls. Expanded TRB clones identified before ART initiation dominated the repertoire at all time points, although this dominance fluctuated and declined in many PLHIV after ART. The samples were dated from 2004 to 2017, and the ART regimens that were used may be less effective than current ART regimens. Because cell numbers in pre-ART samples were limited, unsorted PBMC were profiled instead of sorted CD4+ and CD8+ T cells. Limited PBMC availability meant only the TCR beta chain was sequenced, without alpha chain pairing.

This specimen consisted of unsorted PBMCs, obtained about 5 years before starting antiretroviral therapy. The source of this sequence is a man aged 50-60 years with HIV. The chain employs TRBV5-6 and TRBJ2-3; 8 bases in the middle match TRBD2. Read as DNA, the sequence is TGTGCCAGCAGCTTGTTCACTAGCGGAATCACAGATACGCAGTATTTT. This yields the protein CASSLFTSGITDTQYF.